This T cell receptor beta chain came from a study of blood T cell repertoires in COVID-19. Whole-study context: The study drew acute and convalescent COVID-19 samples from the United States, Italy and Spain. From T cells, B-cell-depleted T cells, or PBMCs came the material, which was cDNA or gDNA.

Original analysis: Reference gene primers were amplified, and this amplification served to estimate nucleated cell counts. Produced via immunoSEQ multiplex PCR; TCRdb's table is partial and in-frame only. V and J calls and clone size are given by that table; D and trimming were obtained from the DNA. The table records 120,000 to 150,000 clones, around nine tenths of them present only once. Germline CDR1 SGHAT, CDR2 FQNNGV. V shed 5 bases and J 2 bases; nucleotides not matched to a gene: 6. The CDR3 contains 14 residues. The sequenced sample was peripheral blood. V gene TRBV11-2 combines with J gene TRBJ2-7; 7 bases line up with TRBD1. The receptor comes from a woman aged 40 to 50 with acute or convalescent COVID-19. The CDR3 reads CASSQAGTAYEQYF. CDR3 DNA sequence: TGTGCCAGCAGCCAGGCCGGGACAGCCTACGAGCAGTACTTC.